Below, 14 T cell receptor beta chains from the same sample are listed, as sequenced in a study of Graves' ophthalmopathy and Graves' hyperthyroidism. RNA transcripts were the source from which TCR beta CDR3 regions were amplified. Scientists carried out first-round RT-PCR using HTBI primers and then a second-round multiplex PCR. TCRdb called the multiplex PCR reads again in MiXCR, with one record for every CDR3 protein. The repertoire has around 520,000 distinct CDR3 sequences, about two fifths of them found once; the top ten carry around 4%. Sequencing was done on a sample of peripheral blood or thyroid tissue (not recorded which). All receptors derive from an adult man with Graves' hyperthyroidism.

Points on this clonotype: Germline is not matched at one junction end, which may reflect a read error. The chain combines TRBV15 with TRBJ1-1; 8 nucleotides match TRBD1. The CDR3 contains 15 residues. CDR1 and CDR2 from the germline V gene are LNHNV and YYDKDF (reference sequence). CDR3 in amino acids: CAASRPGQGDTEAFF. The CDR3 region has the DNA TGTGCCGCCAGCAGACCCGGACAGGGCGACACTGAAGCTTTCTTT.

Note on this clonotype: One junction end disagrees with the germline gene, perhaps due to a read error. The rearrangement uses TRBV7-3 and TRBJ1-6, with a possible D match to TRBD1 (5 bases). CDR3 length: 16 residues. Germline lookup yields CDR1 SGHTA and CDR2 FQGTGA. CDR3 loop: CASSTTPGTGNSPLHF. The CDR3 DNA is TGCGCCAGCAGCACCACCCCCGGGACTGGGAATTCACCCCTCCACTTT.

This clonotype was observed at least ten times. The V and J genes are TRBV10-3 and TRBJ2-5; D gene ambiguous. V was shortened by 10 bases and J by 5 bases, with 11 bases between the two germline ends. This CDR3 has 11 residues. Germline-derived CDR1 and CDR2 are ENHRY and SYGVKD. CDR3 sequence: CATSLDETQYF. In DNA, the CDR3 is TGTGCCACCTCCTTGGACGAGACCCAGTACTTC.

The table lists this clonotype with many counts. V is TRBV7-6 and J is TRBJ2-5; 7 bases fit TRBD1. The CDR3 contains 19 residues. The trim removed 5 bases at V and 2 bases at J, leaving 20 bases unmatched. Germline-derived CDR1 and CDR2 are SGHVS and FNYEAQ. The CDR3 DNA sequence: TGTGCCAGCAGCATACCTATGACAGGGTCACCCGGGGATCAAGAGACCCAGTACTTC. Its translation: CASSIPMTGSPGDQETQYF.

V and J are TRBV29-1 and TRBJ2-5, with D perhaps TRBD1 (6 bases). The J call may be wrong; the DNA end is better matched by TRBJ2-1. CDR1 and CDR2 from the germline V gene are SQVTM and ANQGSEA. The CDR3 runs to 15 residues. In DNA form, the CDR3 reads TGCAGCGTTTTGAGACAGGACCTCGGGTACAATGAGCAGTTCTTC. Its protein is CSVLRQDLGYNEQFF.

This clonotype appeared many times. CDR3 sequence (DNA): TGTGCCAGCAGCCCCCGGTATGGAGAGACCCAGTACTTC. It yields the protein CASSPRYGETQYF. The chain uses TRBV7-2 and TRBJ2-5, with D hard to call. Per germline, CDR1 SGHTA and CDR2 FQGNSA. This CDR3 spans 13 amino acids. Trimming removed 5 bases from V and 4 bases from J, with 11 bases in between.

The chain employs TRBV6-5 and TRBJ1-4, with 7 bases that match TRBD1. There are 15 residues in the CDR3. V gave up 6 bases and J gave up 4 bases; unmatched junction bases: 8. CDR1 is MNHEY, CDR2 SVGAGI, per germline. The CDR3 region is CASRPKTGINEKLFF. CDR3 coding DNA: TGTGCCAGCAGACCCAAGACAGGGATTAATGAAAAACTGTTTTTT.

The genes are TRBV20-1 and TRBJ2-2; 12 nucleotides agree with TRBD2. Trimming cost V 1 base and J 2 bases; bases outside gene matches: 8. CDR3 length equals 18 residues. Germline V gene lookup returns CDR1 DFQATT and CDR2 SNEGSKA (reference sequence). The CDR3 DNA reads as TGCAGTGCTAGAGTGCCTAGCGGGAGGGCCCCAAACACCGGGGAGCTGTTTTTT. Translated, it gives CSARVPSGRAPNTGELFF.

This chain connects TRBV29-1 to TRBJ2-1; tentative D call: TRBD2 (5 bases). This CDR3 region has 14 residues. CDR1 SQVTM and CDR2 ANQGSEA come from the germline V gene. V was clipped by 3 bases and J by 0 bases, with 9 bases between them. The CDR3 protein is CSVDEGISYNEQFF. CDR3 DNA sequence: TGCAGCGTTGATGAGGGAATCTCCTACAATGAGCAGTTCTTC.

This clonotype was counted ten times or more. The chain uses TRBV6-5 and TRBJ2-5; D unresolved. The CDR3 runs to 12 residues. Trimming removed 0 bases from V and 5 bases from J, with 4 bases in between. CDR1 and CDR2 (germline): MNHEY, SVGAGI. The CDR3, as DNA: TGTGCCAGCAGTTACTCTGACGAGACCCAGTACTTC. Amino acid sequence: CASSYSDETQYF.

This clonotype was seen many times. The chain has TRBV5-1 and TRBJ1-4; TRBD1 aligns across 8 bases. This CDR3 is 16 amino acids long. V dropped 0 bases and J dropped 10; count of bases not matched to a gene: 11. The germline V gene encodes CDR1 SGHRS and CDR2 YFSETQ. CDR3 bases: TGCGCCAGCAGCTTGGCCACAGGACAGGGATTTGGAAAACTGTTTTTT. It yields the protein CASSLATGQGFGKLFF.

V is TRBV28 and J is TRBJ1-6; unclear D gene. With 5 bases removed from V and 9 bases from J, the gap between germline ends came to 8 bases. CDR1 MDHEN and CDR2 SYDVKM come from the germline V gene. The CDR3 loop spans 12 amino acids. The DNA for the CDR3 is TGTGCCAGCAGTCTCCCGGTTTCACCCCTCCACTTT. Translation: CASSLPVSPLHF.

Details on this clonotype: With a much larger clone just one base away, this may be a read error. The gene calls are TRBV7-9 and TRBJ1-1, with D perhaps matching TRBD1 (6 bases). This CDR3 comprises 14 residues. The germline gives CDR1 SEHNR, CDR2 FQNEAQ (reference sequence). CDR3 loop: CTSSPEGGNTEAFF. CDR3 in DNA: TGTACCAGCAGTCCGGAGGGGGGGAACACTGAAGCTTTCTTT.

This clonotype was observed at least ten times. DNA of the CDR3: TGTGCCATCAGCCCCGAGTCTCGCGGCTACACCTTC. Its protein product is CAISPESRGYTF. The J gene is TRBJ1-2, the V gene TRBV10-3, with D unresolved. Per germline, CDR1 ENHRY and CDR2 SYGVKD. This CDR3 contains 12 residues. The V end was cut by 6 bases, the J end by 8 bases, with 13 bases between.